Judged by abundance, the clone carrying this TCR beta chain is medium-sized. As yet, its antigen is unknown. This sample was taken from a study of circulating CD8 cells and anti-PD-1 response in melanoma. Overall study context: Patients received intravenous nivolumab, 3 mg/kg, every 2 weeks. Study outcomes and limitations: Experiments were generally run without replicates. Only baseline and M1 samples entered the published repertoire comparisons.

Four subsets defined by PD-1 and/or TIGIT were sorted from live CD3+CD8+TCRalphabeta+ cells. The QIAseq Immune Repertoire TCR panel built the libraries from about 16 ng of total RNA. TCRdb called the reads again in MiXCR, with one record for every CDR3 protein. Of more than 850 distinct CDR3 sequences in the sample, 6% are singletons; the top ten hold 5% to 7.5%. Germline V gene sequence: CDR1 MDHEN, CDR2 SYDVKM. V lost 1 base and J lost 1, with 8 bases in between. The length of the CDR3 is 15 residues. This chain connects TRBV28 to TRBJ2-1; D perhaps matches TRBD1 (5 bases). This sequence was found in a human donor with melanoma. The material sequenced was CD8+ T cells from PBMCs, taken at baseline or after one month of anti-PD-1 therapy (not recorded which). CDR3 bases: TGTGCCAGCAGTTTATTTGGGGCGTCCTACAATGAGCAGTTCTTC. This codes for CASSLFGASYNEQFF. The whole variable domain, remainder taken from reference TRBV28 and TRBJ2-1, is DVKVTQSSRYLVKRTGEKVFLECVQDMDHENMFWYRQDPGLGLRLIYFSYDVKMKEKGDIPEGYSVSREKKERFSLILESASTNQTSMYLCASSLFGASYNEQFFGPGTRLTVL.